The sequence of this T cell receptor (beta chain) was determined in a study of OX40 agonist ivuxolimab in advanced cancers. Across the whole study: The eligibility criteria allowed prior anti-PD-1, anti-PD-L1 or anti-CTLA-4 therapy, and 40% had some. Regarding the study as a whole: The study did not work out the antigen specificity of the expanded peripheral T cells. Doses of 0.1 to 3.0 mg/kg were accompanied by clonal expansion of CD4+ and CD8+ blood T cells by week 6.

Comment on this clone: Its cognate antigen is unknown.

Patients were ruled out by autoimmune disease history or systemic immunosuppression. Clones were sequenced by immunoSEQ multiplex PCR, and TCRdb holds only the in-frame ones, with some missing. Among approximately 70,000 clones listed, roughly 85% were seen once. The CDR3 is 14 amino acids. Per germline, CDR1 SEHNR and CDR2 FQNEAQ (reference sequence). V lost 2 bases, J lost 3 bases, and 8 bases lay in between. The V call is TRBV7-9, the J call TRBJ1-5, with D possibly TRBD1 on 5 matching bases. This clonotype was obtained from an adult with an advanced solid tumor such as melanoma, head and neck, liver or kidney cancer. Sequenced material: CD4+ or CD8+ T cells sorted from blood, taken in a trial of the OX40 agonist ivuxolimab. Written as DNA, the CDR3 is TGTGCCAGCAGCTTAACAGGTTTCAATCAGCCCCAGCATTTT. Translated: CASSLTGFNQPQHF.